The 22 T cell receptor beta chains below all came from one sample that was sequenced in a study of blood T cell repertoires in COVID-19. Data came from immunoSEQ multiplex PCR; TCRdb stores just in-frame clones and leaves some out. This sample has about 270,000 clones; approximately 85% occur once, and the top ten carry 8.5% to 9.5%. Sequencing used PBMCs or T cells enriched from blood (not recorded which). These receptors were obtained from a woman aged 50 to 60 with acute COVID-19.

The CDR3 spells CASSQEITSGGLLPYEQYF. CDR3 sequence (DNA): TGCGCCAGCAGCCAAGAAATTACTAGCGGGGGCCTTTTACCCTACGAGCAGTACTTC. The J gene is TRBJ2-7, the V gene TRBV4-3; 11 bases are a match to TRBD2. Trimming removed 0 bases from V and 2 bases from J; junction bases left unmatched: 12. This CDR3 region has 19 residues. The V gene's germline CDR1 is LGHNA and CDR2 YSLEER.

This sequence joins TRBV3-1 (or the pseudogene TRBV3-2) and TRBJ1-2, with TRBD1 identical over 9 bases. Losses at the gene ends were 3 bases for V and 3 bases for J; bases not matched to a gene: 2. CDR1 and CDR2 from the germline V gene are LGHDT and YNNKEL (reference sequence). The CDR3 extends over 14 amino acids. CDR3 residues: CASSHRQGDYGYTF. The CDR3 coding sequence is TGTGCCAGCAGCCACCGACAGGGGGACTATGGCTACACCTTC.

There are a few counts of this clone. In DNA, the CDR3 is TGTGCCAGCAGTGAAAGTCGGGCGACAGGGGGAGCTTTCTTT. It yields the protein CASSESRATGGAFF. The V call is TRBV2, the J call TRBJ1-1; 9 nucleotides align to TRBD1. Germline lookup yields CDR1 SNHLY and CDR2 FYNNEI. V lost 2 bases and J lost 10; bases outside the gene matches: 8. CDR3 size: 14 residues.

Notes on this clone: This sample also contains other DNA sequences that code for the same CDR3. CDR3 DNA: TGTGCCAGCAGCTTAAGGGACAGAGACACCGGGGAGCTGTTTTTT. Translation: CASSLRDRDTGELFF. The chain joins TRBV7-9 to TRBJ2-2; TRBD1 agrees at 7 bases. CDR3 size: 15 residues. From germline, CDR1 is SEHNR and CDR2 FQNEAQ (reference sequence). V trimming: 2 bases; J trimming: 3 bases; junction bases outside the gene matches: 3.

V gene TRBV7-2 combines with J gene TRBJ2-3; D is unclear. Germline loops: CDR1 SGHTA, CDR2 FQGNSA. This CDR3 has 13 residues. Between the trimmed V and J ends, which lost 4 bases and 9 bases, there was a span of 14 bases. For the CDR3, the DNA is TGTGCCAGCAGCTCAATAGCCGCCGGAACGCAGTATTTT. Amino acid sequence: CASSSIAAGTQYF.

This clone came up once. The gene calls are TRBV18 and TRBJ2-1; possible D gene TRBD1, 6 bases. There are 17 residues in the CDR3. CDR1 is KGHSH and CDR2 is LQKENI in the germline V gene. Trimming took 0 bases from V and 0 from J, leaving 12 bases between them. The CDR3 loop reads CASSPPRTDSSYNEQFF. In nucleotides, the CDR3 is TGTGCCAGCTCACCACCTCGGACAGACAGCTCCTACAATGAGCAGTTCTTC.

This chain connects TRBV28 to TRBJ2-1; 7 bases map to TRBD1. The ends lost 10 bases at V and 4 bases at J; junction bases unmatched: 10. Germline lookup yields CDR1 MDHEN and CDR2 SYDVKM. CDR3 length: 14 amino acids. CDR3 nucleotide sequence: TGTGCCACTACTCTTACAGGGGAATACAATGAGCAGTTCTTC. Translating it yields CATTLTGEYNEQFF.

This rearrangement joins TRBV4-1 to TRBJ1-5; the D gene is possibly TRBD1 (5 bases). Germline CDR1 and CDR2: MGHRA and YSYEKL. The CDR3 extends over 15 amino acids. Trimming took 1 base from V and 3 from J, leaving 10 bases between them. Written as DNA, the CDR3 is TGCGCCAGCAGCCAAGTGGGGGGGATCAATCAGCCCCAGCATTTT. Protein product: CASSQVGGINQPQHF.

In its sample, this clone was seen once. V is TRBV19 and J is TRBJ2-3; D may be TRBD2 (5 bases). Germline CDR1 LNHDA, CDR2 SQIVND (reference sequence). The CDR3 runs to 14 residues. Trimming took 4 bases from V and 4 from J, leaving 12 bases between them. DNA of the CDR3: TGTGCCAGTAGTAGGTCTAGCAGCGCAGATACGCAGTATTTT. Encoded protein: CASSRSSSADTQYF.

The J gene is TRBJ2-2, the V gene TRBV7-8, with 7 nucleotides matching TRBD2. CDR1 is SGHVS, CDR2 FQNEAQ, per germline. The CDR3 is 15 amino acids. The junction had 5 bases not matched to a gene; V was cut back by 1 base and J by 6 bases. In nucleotides, the CDR3 is TGTGCCAGCAGCTTAGTGCGGGGAGGGGCCGGGGAGCTGTTTTTT. Translated, it gives CASSLVRGGAGELFF.

The CDR3 is CASSFLGTMREQYF. In DNA, the CDR3 is TGTGCCAGCAGTTTCCTCGGGACTATGAGAGAGCAGTACTTC. The V and J genes are TRBV6-2 or TRBV6-3 and TRBJ2-7, with TRBD2 matching 7 bases. V gave up 4 bases and J gave up 7 bases; unmatched junction bases: 10. The CDR3 consists of 14 residues. CDR1 and CDR2 from the germline V gene are MNHEY and SVGEGT.

The chain recombines TRBV9 with TRBJ2-3, with unresolved D. The germline V and J ends were trimmed by 1 base and 5 bases, with 8 bases remaining between them. CDR3 length equals 13 residues. Per the germline V gene, CDR1 is SGDLS and CDR2 is YYNGEE. The chain's CDR3 is CASSVNSLDTQYF. Here the CDR3 DNA reads TGTGCCAGCAGCGTAAACAGCTTAGATACGCAGTATTTT. The whole variable domain, remainder taken from reference TRBV9 and TRBJ2-3, is DSGVTQTPKHLITATGQRVTLRCSPRSGDLSVYWYQQSLDQGLQFLIQYYNGEERAKGNILERFSAQQFPDLHSELNLSSLELGDSALYFCASSVNSLDTQYFGPGTRLTVL.

V is TRBV5-1 and J is TRBJ1-1, with a weak D call TRBD1 (6 bases). This CDR3 has 15 amino acids. V was trimmed by 2 bases and J by 3 bases, leaving 14 bases between them. CDR1 SGHRS and CDR2 YFSETQ come from the germline V gene. The CDR3 nucleotides are TGCGCCAGCAGCTTCCGGGACACTGGGGACACTGAAGCTTTCTTT. Translated, it gives CASSFRDTGDTEAFF.

This chain uses TRBV30 with TRBJ1-5, with 7 positions matching TRBD1. V lost 0 bases and J lost 4; bases outside the gene matches: 6. Per the germline V gene, CDR1 is GTSNPN and CDR2 is SVGIG (reference sequence). There are 15 residues in the CDR3. The CDR3 nucleotides are TGTGCCTGGAGTGTAGGGGGCAGGGGTAATCAGCCCCAGCATTTT. Its translation: CAWSVGGRGNQPQHF.

J is TRBJ1-2 and V is TRBV10-3, with D unclear. The germline V gene encodes CDR1 ENHRY and CDR2 SYGVKD. There are 12 residues in the CDR3. V was clipped by 0 bases and J by 11 bases, with 10 bases between them. The CDR3 spells CAISESLSLYTF. The DNA of the CDR3 is TGTGCCATCAGTGAGTCTCTAAGTCTGTACACCTTC.

In regard to this clone: Additional DNA sequences in this sample encode the identical CDR3. The chain couples TRBV5-1 to TRBJ1-3; D is undetermined. This CDR3 is 14 amino acids long. CDR1 and CDR2 from the germline V gene are SGHRS and YFSETQ. Trimming removed 0 bases from V and 0 bases from J, with 4 bases in between. The DNA of the CDR3 is TGCGCCAGCAGCTTGGCGAGCTCTGGAAACACCATATATTTT. This translates into CASSLASSGNTIYF. Based on the CDR3 plus reference TRBV5-1 and TRBJ1-3, the full variable domain is KAGVTQTPRYLIKTRGQQVTLSCSPISGHRSVSWYQQTPGQGLQFLFEYFSETQRNKGNFPGRFSGRQFSNSRSEMNVSTLELGDSALYLCASSLASSGNTIYFGEGSWLTVV.

The chain employs TRBV27 and TRBJ1-2; 7 positions agree with TRBD1. V gave up 5 bases and J gave up 8 bases; unmatched junction bases: 8. This CDR3 has 13 residues. Looked up from germline, CDR1 is MNHEY and CDR2 is SMNVEV (reference sequence). CDR3 sequence reads: CASSPDRAGGYTF. CDR3 DNA sequence: TGTGCCAGCAGTCCTGACAGGGCCGGGGGCTACACCTTC.

V and J are TRBV29-1 and TRBJ2-7; tentative D call: TRBD1 (5 bases). Germline V gene lookup returns CDR1 SQVTM and CDR2 ANQGSEA. The CDR3 is 13 amino acids. The V end lost 4 bases, the J end lost 0 bases, and 10 bases lay between the germline ends. CDR3 DNA sequence: TGCAGCGTTGTGACAGTTCTCTCCTACGAGCAGTACTTC. This codes for CSVVTVLSYEQYF.

The CDR3 is CASTREFSSGGYTF. CDR3 nucleotide sequence: TGTGCCAGCACCCGAGAATTTAGCTCAGGGGGCTACACCTTC. V gene TRBV2 combines with J gene TRBJ1-2; perhaps TRBD1 as D (5 bases). The length of the CDR3 is 14 residues. Trimming pared 7 bases from V and 8 bases from J, leaving 20 bases between. The germline V gene encodes CDR1 SNHLY and CDR2 FYNNEI.

CDR3 bases: TGTGCCAGCAGTAACAGGGCTGGGAAACTGTTTTTT. Translating gives CASSNRAGKLFF. The chain employs TRBV6-5 and TRBJ1-4, with D maybe TRBD1 (6 bases). Trimming took off 5 bases at V and 11 bases at J, with 12 bases between the two ends. This CDR3 has 12 amino acids. Germline loops: CDR1 MNHEY, CDR2 SVGAGI.

V usage is TRBV19 and J usage is TRBJ1-4, with D possibly TRBD1 on 5 matching bases. Germline assignment: CDR1 LNHDA and CDR2 SQIVND (reference sequence). CDR3 size: 16 residues. V was pared by 10 bases and J by 13 bases, with 31 bases between. CDR3 in DNA: TGTGCCACTTGGGGGAGGGGCCTCTCTGTGAGTGAACGACTGTTTTTT. Amino acid sequence: CATWGRGLSVSERLFF.

The chain combines TRBV3-1 (or the pseudogene TRBV3-2) with TRBJ2-7; a possible D gene is TRBD1 (6 bases). Germline values: CDR1 LGHDT, CDR2 YNNKEL (reference sequence). V shed 5 bases and J shed 2 bases, with 10 bases lying between them. This CDR3 comprises 13 residues. Written as DNA, the CDR3 is TGTGCCAGCAGCTCCAGGGGACCCTACGAGCAGTACTTC. Its protein product is CASSSRGPYEQYF.